The 27 T cell receptor beta chains below come from one sample, sequenced in a study of T cells in Graves' hyperthyroidism and ophthalmopathy. Amplified regions were TCR beta CDR3 sequences from RNA transcripts. HTBI primers drove first-round RT-PCR of the TCR CDR3. TCRdb re-called the multiplex PCR reads with MiXCR, one entry per CDR3 protein. This sample has 300,000 to 450,000 distinct CDR3 sequences, with under 15% found just once. Sample: blood. Receptors originate from a woman in her late teens or twenties with Graves' hyperthyroidism.

This clonotype was seen many times. This rearrangement joins TRBV15 to TRBJ2-2; TRBD1 agrees at 7 bases. After removal of 4 bases from V and 3 bases from J, the junction contained 8 bases not matched to a gene. The germline V gene encodes CDR1 LNHNV and CDR2 YYDKDF (reference sequence). The CDR3 runs 16 residues. The DNA for the CDR3 is TGTGCCACCAGCACCAGGACAGGACTTTACACCGGGGAGCTGTTTTTT. Translating gives CATSTRTGLYTGELFF.

The gene calls are TRBV6-1 and TRBJ1-2; 12 bases align to TRBD1. Trimming at V came to 6 bases and at J to 3 bases, leaving 8 bases not matched to a gene. This CDR3 is built from 16 residues. Germline V gene sequence: CDR1 MNHNS, CDR2 SASEGT. The CDR3, as DNA: TGTGCCAGCAGCCCGGGACAGGGGGCGACCGACTATGGCTACACCTTC. Translation: CASSPGQGATDYGYTF.

The chain carries TRBV15 and TRBJ2-2; 12 nucleotides agree with TRBD2. V lost 8 bases and J lost 7; bases outside the gene matches: 5. Germline lookup yields CDR1 LNHNV and CDR2 YYDKDF (reference sequence). The CDR3 runs 14 residues. The CDR3 nucleotides read TGTGCCACCTGCTTGACTAGCGGGGGCGGGGAGCTGTTTTTT. Residues: CATCLTSGGGELFF.

This clonotype showed up many times. This sequence joins TRBV27 and TRBJ2-7, with D possibly matching TRBD2 (7 bases). Germline V gene data show CDR1 as MNHEY and CDR2 as SMNVEV (reference sequence). The CDR3 is 14 residues long. Trimming left V 5 bases short and J 5 bases short, with 16 bases between. CDR3 region: CASSPKKGGDEQYF. The DNA for the CDR3 is TGTGCCAGCAGTCCAAAAAAGGGGGGGGACGAGCAGTACTTC.

This clonotype was found many times. V usage is TRBV7-2 and J usage is TRBJ2-1; no clear D. Germline V gene lookup returns CDR1 SGHTA and CDR2 FQGNSA. The CDR3 length is 14 residues. Trimming removed 1 base at V and 7 bases at J, with 11 bases between. The CDR3 DNA is TGTGCCAGCAGCTTAGGGCCAAGGCGGAATGAGCAGTTCTTC. This sequence encodes CASSLGPRRNEQFF.

This clonotype appeared many times. In DNA form, the CDR3 reads TGTGCCAGCACCCCGGGACAGCCTCACCTTTTTGGCTACACCTTC. This sequence encodes CASTPGQPHLFGYTF. This chain uses TRBV12-3 or TRBV12-4 with TRBJ1-2, with 7 bases lining up with TRBD1. The trim removed 7 bases at V and 7 bases at J, leaving 15 bases unmatched. This CDR3 has 15 amino acids.

CDR3 protein: CASSVTSGKADTQYF. The DNA of the CDR3 is TGTGCCAGCAGTGTGACTAGCGGGAAAGCAGATACGCAGTATTTT. The V gene is TRBV28, the J gene TRBJ2-3; TRBD2 aligns across 11 bases. V lost 5 bases, J lost 4 bases, and 5 bases stayed unmatched. Germline assignment: CDR1 MDHEN and CDR2 SYDVKM. The CDR3 consists of 15 residues. Full variable domain (missing parts from reference TRBV28 and TRBJ2-3): DVKVTQSSRYLVKRTGEKVFLECVQDMDHENMFWYRQDPGLGLRLIYFSYDVKMKEKGDIPEGYSVSREKKERFSLILESASTNQTSMYLCASSVTSGKADTQYFGPGTRLTVL.

This clonotype was seen more than once but under ten times. The V gene is TRBV7-9, the J gene TRBJ1-1, with D unresolved. This CDR3 comprises 12 residues. Germline lookup yields CDR1 SEHNR and CDR2 FQNEAQ (reference sequence). The germline V and J ends were trimmed by 3 bases and 2 bases, with 4 bases remaining between them. The DNA of the CDR3 is TGTGCCAGCAGCTTCATTAACACTGAAGCTTTCTTT. This codes for CASSFINTEAFF.

Comment on this clonotype: This clone may be a read error of a much larger clone one base away. The chain couples TRBV18 to TRBJ1-1; D gene uncertain. CDR1 and CDR2 from the germline V gene are KGHSH and LQKENI. The CDR3 consists of 13 residues. In nucleotides, the CDR3 is TGTACCAGCTCACCACAGAGTGGAGAGGCAGCTTTCTTT. This translates into CTSSPQSGEAAFF.

This clonotype appeared many times. The chain couples TRBV28 to TRBJ1-1; D gene uncertain. The length of the CDR3 is 13 residues. The V end lost 1 base, the J end lost 5 bases, and 8 bases lay between the germline ends. Germline assignment: CDR1 MDHEN and CDR2 SYDVKM. Here the CDR3 reads CASSLYQVTEAFF. Written as DNA, the CDR3 is TGTGCCAGCAGTTTATATCAGGTAACTGAAGCTTTCTTT.

This chain connects TRBV18 to TRBJ2-1, with 13 positions matching TRBD2. The V gene's germline CDR1 is KGHSH and CDR2 LQKENI. After removal of 0 bases from V and 8 bases from J, the junction contained 10 bases not matched to a gene. The CDR3 sequence is 18 residues long. In DNA, the CDR3 is TGTGCCAGCTCACCACCGGGACTAGCGGGACCTGCCTGGCATGAGCAGTTCTTC. Translated, it gives CASSPPGLAGPAWHEQFF.

This clonotype was recorded at least ten times. This chain links TRBV18 with TRBJ2-4; 14 bases align to TRBD2. From germline, CDR1 is KGHSH and CDR2 LQKENI. V lost 3 bases and J lost 9; bases outside the gene matches: 4. This CDR3 spans 15 amino acids. The CDR3 region has the DNA TGTGCCAGCTCACCGGGACTAGCGGGAGAGACCATTCAGTACTTC. Its protein product is CASSPGLAGETIQYF.

Note on this clonotype: A junction end diverges from the germline sequence, so it may reflect a read error. V is TRBV5-1 and J is TRBJ2-5; tentatively, D is TRBD1 (6 bases). Per germline, CDR1 SGHRS and CDR2 YFSETQ. This CDR3 is built from 16 residues. The CDR3 nucleotides are TGTGCCAGCAGTTTCAACGCAGGGGAGTGGGTTGAGACCCAGTACTTC. Protein sequence: CASSFNAGEWVETQYF.

This clonotype was counted at least ten times. J is TRBJ2-3 and V is TRBV6-1; the D gene is possibly TRBD2 (5 bases). V lost 9 bases and J lost 3, with 19 bases in between. CDR1 and CDR2 from the germline V gene are MNHNS and SASEGT. The CDR3 contains 15 residues. This CDR3 is CARLLGMEETDTQYF. The CDR3 region has the DNA TGTGCCAGACTTCTCGGGATGGAAGAAACAGATACGCAGTATTTT.

The V call is TRBV15, the J call TRBJ1-6; a weak D match, TRBD1 (6 bases). The CDR3 has 16 residues. Trimming took off 0 bases at V and 10 bases at J, with 16 bases between the two ends. Germline CDR1 and CDR2: LNHNV and YYDKDF (reference sequence). This CDR3 reads CATSREGGSWESPLHF. CDR3 nucleotides: TGTGCCACCAGCAGAGAGGGGGGCAGCTGGGAGTCACCCCTCCACTTT.

This clonotype was detected ten times or more. This chain links TRBV18 with TRBJ2-1; 7 bases agree with TRBD2. CDR1 and CDR2 (germline): KGHSH, LQKENI. CDR3 length equals 15 residues. Unmatched junction bases numbered 4, after V lost 1 base and J lost 4 bases. The CDR3, as DNA: TGTGCCAGCTCACCACTGGCGGGAGAGTACAATGAGCAGTTCTTC. It yields the protein CASSPLAGEYNEQFF.

This clonotype has a handful of counts. This chain joins TRBV5-1 and TRBJ2-3; 8 bases are a match to TRBD1. The germline V gene encodes CDR1 SGHRS and CDR2 YFSETQ. CDR3 size: 16 residues. The junction had 6 bases not matched to a gene; V was cut back by 3 bases and J by 0 bases. The CDR3 loop reads CASSWGQAASTDTQYF. The DNA for the CDR3 is TGCGCCAGCAGCTGGGGACAGGCGGCTAGCACAGATACGCAGTATTTT.

This clonotype showed up just a few times. The V and J genes are TRBV6-2 or TRBV6-3 and TRBJ2-2, with a weak D call TRBD2 (6 bases). This CDR3 comprises 17 residues. Deletions cut 4 bases from V and 6 bases from J, with 21 bases between. Germline V gene data show CDR1 as MNHEY and CDR2 as SVGEGT. CDR3 loop: CASSSVETSRLAGELFF. The CDR3 DNA sequence: TGTGCCAGCAGTTCCGTAGAGACTAGTAGGTTGGCCGGGGAGCTGTTTTTT.

This clonotype was detected many times. At one end the junction does not follow the germline gene, possibly because of a read error. This sequence joins TRBV19 and TRBJ1-1; D is undetermined. The CDR3 length is 14 residues. The V gene's germline CDR1 is LNHDA and CDR2 SQIVND (reference sequence). The CDR3 spells CASNIGFGAAEAFF. CDR3 coding DNA: TGTGCCAGTAATATAGGGTTTGGCGCCGCTGAAGCTTTCTTT. Based on the CDR3 plus reference TRBV19 and TRBJ1-1, the full variable domain is DGGITQSPKYLFRKEGQNVTLSCEQNLNHDAMYWYRQDPGQGLRLIYYSQIVNDFQKGDIAEGYSVSREKKESFPLTVTSAQKNPTAFYLCASNIGFGAAEAFFGQGTRLTVV.

There are a few counts of this clonotype. The gene calls are TRBV19 and TRBJ1-5; D is uncertain. The CDR3 covers 15 residues. Germline CDR1 reads LNHDA; CDR2 reads SQIVND (reference sequence). The V end lost 5 bases, the J end lost 3 bases, and 14 bases lay between the germline ends. This chain's CDR3 is CASSPRRDVNQPQHF. The CDR3, as DNA: TGTGCCAGTAGTCCCCGTAGGGATGTCAATCAGCCCCAGCATTTT.

There are many counts of this clonotype. V gene TRBV28 combines with J gene TRBJ2-1; 7 positions match TRBD1. With 1 base clipped from V and 4 bases from J, the junction kept 7 bases outside the gene matches. Germline-derived CDR1 and CDR2 are MDHEN and SYDVKM. The CDR3 has 16 amino acids. CDR3: CASSLSSGTAYNEQFF. DNA for the CDR3: TGTGCCAGCAGTTTATCTTCCGGGACAGCTTACAATGAGCAGTTCTTC.

This clonotype has a handful of counts. This chain links TRBV25-1 with TRBJ1-5; D unclear. This CDR3 has 13 amino acids. The ends were cut back, 3 bases at V and 7 bases at J, with 10 bases in the middle. The germline V gene has CDR1 MGHDK and CDR2 SYGVNS. The CDR3 DNA is TGTGCCAGCAGTGACGGACTCTCGCAGCCCCAGCATTTT. As protein: CASSDGLSQPQHF. The full variable domain, completed using reference TRBV25-1 and TRBJ1-5, is EADIYQTPRYLVIGTGKKITLECSQTMGHDKMYWYQQDPGMELHLIHYSYGVNSTEKGDLSSESTVSRIRTEHFPLTLESARPSHTSQYLCASSDGLSQPQHFGDGTRLSIL.

The chain employs TRBV5-1 and TRBJ2-7; D is ambiguous. V dropped 3 bases and J dropped 0 bases, with 10 bases sitting between them. Germline-derived CDR1 and CDR2 are SGHRS and YFSETQ. This CDR3 region has 14 residues. The CDR3 loop is CASSSPTDSYEQYF. The CDR3 bases are TGCGCCAGCAGCTCACCTACAGACTCCTACGAGCAGTACTTC.

In its sample, this clonotype was seen a few times. V and J are TRBV9 and TRBJ2-1; D ambiguous. Germline CDR1 SGDLS, CDR2 YYNGEE. The CDR3 extends over 16 amino acids. Trimming removed 0 bases from V and 6 bases from J, with 16 bases in between. CDR3 bases: TGTGCCAGCAGCGTAGACCCCACTTCAGTATTCAATGAGCAGTTCTTC. Its protein is CASSVDPTSVFNEQFF.

On this clonotype itself: This sequence may be a read error, since a much larger clone differs from it by one base. CDR3 region: CAGSSPSGSPPYEQYF. Written as DNA, the CDR3 is TGTGCCGGCAGCTCCCCTAGCGGGAGCCCTCCCTACGAGCAGTACTTC. The V call is TRBV3-1, the J call TRBJ2-7; 10 bases are shared with TRBD2. Germline assignment: CDR1 LGHDT and CDR2 YNNKEL (reference sequence). This CDR3 is built from 16 residues.

This clonotype was observed many times. The chain uses TRBV3-1 and TRBJ2-7; 8 bases fit TRBD2. CDR3 length equals 13 residues. The germline V gene has CDR1 LGHDT and CDR2 YNNKEL (reference sequence). After removal of 4 bases from V and 9 bases from J, the junction contained 8 bases not matched to a gene. CDR3 bases: TGTGCCAGCAGCCCAGCGGGAGAAGTTGGGCAGTACTTC. Amino acid sequence: CASSPAGEVGQYF.

This chain joins TRBV10-2 and TRBJ1-1; D not certain. The germline V gene has CDR1 WSHSY and CDR2 SAAADI. The CDR3 spans 14 residues. The V end lost 4 bases, the J end lost 1 base, and 10 bases lay between the germline ends. The CDR3 region has the DNA TGCGCCAGCAGTGGTAGGGCGGGGAACACTGAAGCTTTCTTT. The encoded protein is CASSGRAGNTEAFF.